The following is a T cell receptor (beta chain) sequence with its context. It lacks a known antigen. Per-base quality was not reported, and no clone a single base away is much larger than it. The CDR3 regions of human TCRbeta chains were analyzed by immunosequencing. The paper's processing steps were these. TCRs in the repertoires were matched against a reference library of SARS-CoV-2-specific TCRs that had been generated with the MIRA antigen-specificity platform. Breadth meant the fraction of unique TCRs that were SARS-CoV-2-associated, whereas depth meant the fraction of total T cells that were SARS-CoV-2-associated. Using the MIRA data, every spike-specific TCR was mapped to the spike region that the TCR reacted to and assigned to either a CD4 or a CD8 class. Log10-transformed breadth and depth values were compared by one-way ANOVA with Sidak's multiple comparisons tests. The table was pulled from immuneACCESS by TCRdb, which kept in-frame rearrangements only. Such tables lose some clones; where checked, under half of the loss comes from unresolved V genes, and the rest has no known cause. The DNA gave D and trimming, while V, J and clone size come from that table. The sample records about 120,000 clones, 70% to 90% of which are singletons. Of the sample, less than 4% falls within the top ten clones.

Based on the germline V gene, the CDR1 and CDR2 sequences are KGHSH and LQKENI. From cysteine to phenylalanine, the CDR3 is 13 amino acids long. CDR3 DNA is the only sequence kept; it has 39 bases, read in frame from the first base. V drops 3 bases and J drops 10 bases, leaving 10 bases in between. The time point label of this sample denotes: baseline before first vaccination. Vaccinee samples came from UK trials COV001 and COV002, including a single-blind randomized controlled phase 2/3 trial of AZD1222 (ChAdOx1 nCoV-19) in healthy adults. For TCRbeta chain sequencing, PBMC samples were collected from trial participants at day 0 and at day 28 after the second dose. This sample was included in a study of T cell responses to AZD1222 COVID-19 vaccine (dated by TCRdb to the early 2020s). With regard to the full study: AZD1222 recipients given second doses at about 4 weeks or at about 12 weeks were pooled, since spike-specific TCR depth and breadth were not found to differ between the two schedules. TCR sequencing was performed for some 250 trial participants, of whom approximately 200 were given two doses of AZD1222 and around 25 were given two doses of MenACWY control vaccine. Trial participants were enrolled into age subgroups of 18-55, 56-69 and 70-plus years, which contained about 150, 27 and 61 TCR-sequenced participants, respectively. Findings and caveats that apply to the study as a whole: Participants were mostly white British, with more females than males. The authors suggested clonal diversity may have been underestimated. A significant rise in spike-specific TCR breadth and depth was observed after two AZD1222 doses relative to day 0 and relative to MenACWY recipients. The 56-69-year group was small, and its depth increase did not reach significance, likely because of low power. No day 14 peak-response samples were available, so repertoires were characterized only after the peak T cell response. Epitopes outside the regions mutated in the B.1.351 and B.1.1.7 variants were reportedly recognized by nearly half of the unique spike-specific TCRs. Only a handful of AZD1222 recipients were SARS-CoV-2 seropositive at baseline, limiting conclusions about previously exposed vaccinees. Vaccine-associated CD4 TCRs spanned the whole spike protein, with dominant responses in regions 160-218 and 743-854.

The chain uses TRBV18 and TRBJ1-6; no D gene can be assigned with confidence. The source was peripheral blood, collected on day 0 of AZD1222 vaccination. The receptor was derived from an adult in good health. The DNA is TGTGCCAGCTCACCGCGTGAAGACTCACCCCTCCACTTT. This gives the protein CASSPREDSPLHF.